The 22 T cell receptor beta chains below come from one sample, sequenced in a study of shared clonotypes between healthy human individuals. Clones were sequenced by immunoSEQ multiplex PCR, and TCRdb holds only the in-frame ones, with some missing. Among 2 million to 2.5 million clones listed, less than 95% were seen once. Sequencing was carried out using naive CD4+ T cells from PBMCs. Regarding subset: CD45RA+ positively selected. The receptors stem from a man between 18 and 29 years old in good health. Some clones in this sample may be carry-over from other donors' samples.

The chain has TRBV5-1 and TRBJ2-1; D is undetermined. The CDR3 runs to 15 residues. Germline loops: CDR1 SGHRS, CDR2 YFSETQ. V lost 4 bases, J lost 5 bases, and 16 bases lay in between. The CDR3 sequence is CASSHILLQHNEQFF. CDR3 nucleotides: TGCGCCAGCAGCCATATCCTATTACAGCACAATGAGCAGTTCTTC.

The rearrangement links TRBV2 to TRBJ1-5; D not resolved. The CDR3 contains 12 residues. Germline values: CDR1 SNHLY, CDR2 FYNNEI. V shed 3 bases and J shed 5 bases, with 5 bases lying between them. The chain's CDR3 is CASSDEYQPQHF. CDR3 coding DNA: TGTGCCAGCAGTGATGAGTATCAGCCCCAGCATTTT.

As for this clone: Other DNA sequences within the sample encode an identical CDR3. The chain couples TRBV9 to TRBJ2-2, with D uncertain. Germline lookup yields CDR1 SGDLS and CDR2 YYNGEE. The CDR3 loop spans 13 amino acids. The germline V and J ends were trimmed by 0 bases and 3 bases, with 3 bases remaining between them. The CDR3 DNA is TGTGCCAGCAGCGTAGTGTACACCGGGGAGCTGTTTTTT. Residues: CASSVVYTGELFF.

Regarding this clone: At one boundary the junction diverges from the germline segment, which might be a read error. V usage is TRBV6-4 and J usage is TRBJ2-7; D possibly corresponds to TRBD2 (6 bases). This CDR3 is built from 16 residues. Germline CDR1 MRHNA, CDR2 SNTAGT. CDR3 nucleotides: TGTGCCAGCAGTTACTCAGGCGGGATGGCGTCCTACGAGCAGTACTTC. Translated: CASSYSGGMASYEQYF.

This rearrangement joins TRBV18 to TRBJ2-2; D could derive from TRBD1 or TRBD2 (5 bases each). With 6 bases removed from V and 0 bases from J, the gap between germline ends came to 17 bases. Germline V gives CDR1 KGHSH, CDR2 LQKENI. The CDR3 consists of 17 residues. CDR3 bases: TGTGCCAGCTCCCCCCCCGGGACCGTGACGAACACCGGGGAGCTGTTTTTT. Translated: CASSPPGTVTNTGELFF.

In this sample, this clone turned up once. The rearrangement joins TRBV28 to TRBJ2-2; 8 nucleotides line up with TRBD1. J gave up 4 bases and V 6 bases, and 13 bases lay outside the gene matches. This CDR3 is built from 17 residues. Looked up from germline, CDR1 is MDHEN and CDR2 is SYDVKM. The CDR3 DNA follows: TGTGCCAGCAGCCCGTCCCTTGGACAGGGTGCCACCGGGGAGCTGTTTTTT. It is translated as CASSPSLGQGATGELFF.

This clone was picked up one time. The CDR3 reads CASSYRGRGQGLGGTEAFF. In DNA form, the CDR3 reads TGTGCCAGTAGCTATCGGGGAAGGGGACAGGGTCTCGGCGGCACTGAAGCTTTCTTT. The gene calls are TRBV19 and TRBJ1-1, with 9 bases identical to TRBD1. J gave up 4 bases and V 6 bases, and 21 bases lay outside the gene matches. Germline-derived CDR1 and CDR2 are LNHDA and SQIVND (reference sequence). This CDR3 is 19 amino acids long.

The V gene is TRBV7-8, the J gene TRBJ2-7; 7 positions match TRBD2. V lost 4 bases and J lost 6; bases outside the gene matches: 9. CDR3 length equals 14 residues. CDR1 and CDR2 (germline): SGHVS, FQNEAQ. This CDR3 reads CASSSRGTIGEQYF. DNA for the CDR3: TGTGCCAGCAGCTCCCGCGGGACTATCGGCGAGCAGTACTTC.

The CDR3 bases are TGTGCCAGCGCTGGGACAAAAGCCCCGAATTCACCCCTCCACTTT. Its protein product is CASAGTKAPNSPLHF. This rearrangement joins TRBV2 to TRBJ1-6; a weak D match, TRBD1 (6 bases). V was cut by 8 bases and J by 7 bases, with 18 bases left in between. In germline, CDR1 is SNHLY, CDR2 FYNNEI. This CDR3 is 15 amino acids long.

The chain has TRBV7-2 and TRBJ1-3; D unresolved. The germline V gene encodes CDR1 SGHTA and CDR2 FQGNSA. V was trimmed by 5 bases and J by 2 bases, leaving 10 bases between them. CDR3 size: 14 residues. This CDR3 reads CASSPDATGNTIYF. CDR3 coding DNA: TGTGCCAGCAGCCCCGACGCTACTGGAAACACCATATATTTT.

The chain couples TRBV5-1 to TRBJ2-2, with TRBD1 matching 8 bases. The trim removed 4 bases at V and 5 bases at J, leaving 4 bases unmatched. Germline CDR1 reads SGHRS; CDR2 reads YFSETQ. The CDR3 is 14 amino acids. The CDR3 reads CASSRRQGTGELFF. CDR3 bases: TGCGCCAGCAGCCGAAGACAGGGGACCGGGGAGCTGTTTTTT. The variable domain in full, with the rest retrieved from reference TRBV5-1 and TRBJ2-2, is KAGVTQTPRYLIKTRGQQVTLSCSPISGHRSVSWYQQTPGQGLQFLFEYFSETQRNKGNFPGRFSGRQFSNSRSEMNVSTLELGDSALYLCASSRRQGTGELFFGEGSRLTVL.

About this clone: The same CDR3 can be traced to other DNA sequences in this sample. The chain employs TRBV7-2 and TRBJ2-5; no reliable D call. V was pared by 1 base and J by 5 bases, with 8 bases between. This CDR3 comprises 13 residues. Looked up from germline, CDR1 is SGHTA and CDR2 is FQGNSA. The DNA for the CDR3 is TGTGCCAGCAGCTTAGGGGCCCCGGAGACCCAGTACTTC. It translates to CASSLGAPETQYF.

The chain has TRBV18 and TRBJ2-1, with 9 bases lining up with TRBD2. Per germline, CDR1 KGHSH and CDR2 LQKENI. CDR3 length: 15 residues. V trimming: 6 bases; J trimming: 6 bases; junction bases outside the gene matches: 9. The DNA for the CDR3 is TGTGCCAGCTCCCGGGGACTAGCCCAATTCAATGAGCAGTTCTTC. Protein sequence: CASSRGLAQFNEQFF.

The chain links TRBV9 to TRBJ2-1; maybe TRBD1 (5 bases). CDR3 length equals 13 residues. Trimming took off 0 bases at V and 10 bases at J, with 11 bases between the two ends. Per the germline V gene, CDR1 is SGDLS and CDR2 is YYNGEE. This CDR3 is CASSVGQGFEQFF. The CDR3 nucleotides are TGTGCCAGCAGCGTAGGTCAGGGATTCGAGCAGTTCTTC.

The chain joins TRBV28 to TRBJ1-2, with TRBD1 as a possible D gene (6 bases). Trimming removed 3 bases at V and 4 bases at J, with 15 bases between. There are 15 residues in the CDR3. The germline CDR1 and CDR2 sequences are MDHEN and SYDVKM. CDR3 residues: CASSFEDRKGYGYTF. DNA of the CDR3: TGTGCCAGCAGTTTTGAGGACAGAAAAGGCTATGGCTACACCTTC.

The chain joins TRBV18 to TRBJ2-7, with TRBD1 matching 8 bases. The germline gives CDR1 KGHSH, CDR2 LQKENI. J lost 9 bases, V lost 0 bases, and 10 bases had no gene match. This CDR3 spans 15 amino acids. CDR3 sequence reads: CASSPPGQAPEGQYF. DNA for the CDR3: TGTGCCAGCTCACCACCGGGACAGGCCCCCGAGGGGCAGTACTTC.

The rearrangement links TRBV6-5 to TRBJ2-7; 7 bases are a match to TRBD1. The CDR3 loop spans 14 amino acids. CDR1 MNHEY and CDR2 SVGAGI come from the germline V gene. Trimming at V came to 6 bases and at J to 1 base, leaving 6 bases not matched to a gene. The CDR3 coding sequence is TGTGCCAGCAGCCGTCGGGACAGATCCTACGAGCAGTACTTC. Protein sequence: CASSRRDRSYEQYF.

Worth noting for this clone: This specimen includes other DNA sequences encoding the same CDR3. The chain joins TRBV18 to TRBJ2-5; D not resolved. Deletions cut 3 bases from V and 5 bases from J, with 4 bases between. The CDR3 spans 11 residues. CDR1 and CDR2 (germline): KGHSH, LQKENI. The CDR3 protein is CASSPLETQYF. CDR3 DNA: TGTGCCAGCTCACCGTTGGAGACCCAGTACTTC.

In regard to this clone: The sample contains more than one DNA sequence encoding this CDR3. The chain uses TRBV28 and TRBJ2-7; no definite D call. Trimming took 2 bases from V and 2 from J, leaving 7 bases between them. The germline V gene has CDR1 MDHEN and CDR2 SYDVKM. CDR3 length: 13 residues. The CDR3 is CASSLPQTYEQYF. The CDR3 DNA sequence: TGTGCCAGCAGTTTACCTCAGACCTACGAGCAGTACTTC. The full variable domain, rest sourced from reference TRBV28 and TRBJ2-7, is DVKVTQSSRYLVKRTGEKVFLECVQDMDHENMFWYRQDPGLGLRLIYFSYDVKMKEKGDIPEGYSVSREKKERFSLILESASTNQTSMYLCASSLPQTYEQYFGPGTRLTVT.

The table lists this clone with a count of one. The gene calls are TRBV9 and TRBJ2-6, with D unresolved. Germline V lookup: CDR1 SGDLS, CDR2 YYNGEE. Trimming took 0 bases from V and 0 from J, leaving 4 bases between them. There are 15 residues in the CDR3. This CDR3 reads CASSVVISGANVLTF. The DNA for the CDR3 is TGTGCCAGCAGCGTAGTGATCTCTGGGGCCAACGTCCTGACTTTC.

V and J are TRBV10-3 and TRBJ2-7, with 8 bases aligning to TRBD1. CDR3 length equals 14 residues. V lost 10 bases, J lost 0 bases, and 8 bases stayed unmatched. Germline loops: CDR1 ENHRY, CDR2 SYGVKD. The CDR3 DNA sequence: TGTGCCACCTGGACAGGGATGAGCTCCTACGAGCAGTACTTC. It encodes CATWTGMSSYEQYF.

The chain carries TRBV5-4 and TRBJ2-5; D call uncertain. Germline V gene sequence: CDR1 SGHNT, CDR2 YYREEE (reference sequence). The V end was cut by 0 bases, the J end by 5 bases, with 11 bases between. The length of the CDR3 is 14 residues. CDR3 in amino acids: CASSLGGTGETQYF. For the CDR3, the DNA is TGTGCCAGCAGCTTGGGAGGAACCGGCGAGACCCAGTACTTC.